The clone carrying this T cell receptor beta chain was seen a few times. Antigen: not known. A second PCR, run for about 7 to 11 cycles, used a sample-barcoded 5' primer plus a J-beta primer mix. MiXCR, applied by TCRdb to the 5' RACE reads, yields one record per CDR3 protein. The sample contains some 1.8 million distinct CDR3 sequences, around 42% of which appear only once. This sample was included in a study of blood T cells in healthy people across ages. From germline, CDR1 is SQVTM and CDR2 ANQGSEA. The V gene end was trimmed by 6 bases and the J gene end by 8 bases; junction bases not matched to a gene: 7. The length of the CDR3 is 14 residues. The study, taken as a whole, reports: Significant beta diversity loss was already apparent by age roughly 44, declining roughly linearly. More naive CD4+ cells and higher diversity marked long-lived donors relative to aged donors. No one knew whether donors had CMV, which possibly confounded expanded clonotype changes.

This TCR was sampled from a human donor in good health. The chain has TRBV29-1 and TRBJ1-4, with 12 nucleotides matching TRBD1. Sequencing was carried out using blood. CDR3 protein: CSVAGTGGPEKLFF. CDR3 coding DNA: TGCAGCGTGGCAGGGACAGGGGGCCCGGAAAAACTGTTTTTT.